A single sample gave rise to the 25 T cell receptor beta chains below, sequenced in a study of CD8+CD57+ T cells in acquired aplastic anemia. Whoever was chosen for sequencing had shown CD8+CD57+ cell expansion by flow cytometry. TCR beta VDJ and CDR3 were profiled, and genomic DNA was the template. TCRdb analysed the reads with MiXCR anew, one entry per CDR3 protein. The sample lists 160,000 or so distinct CDR3 sequences, less than 50% occurring once. What was sequenced was sorted CD4+, CD8+, or CD8+CD57+ T cells (not recorded which) from PBMCs. These receptors all stem from a human donor with aplastic anemia.

In its sample, this clonotype was seen many times. V usage is TRBV7-8 and J usage is TRBJ2-7, with D unresolved. Germline CDR1 reads SGHVS; CDR2 reads FQNEAQ. This CDR3 has 13 residues. The germline V and J ends were trimmed by 3 bases and 0 bases, with 6 bases remaining between them. The CDR3 spells CASSFSFSYEQYF. CDR3 sequence (DNA): TGTGCCAGCAGCTTCTCATTCTCCTACGAGCAGTACTTC.

The V gene is TRBV9, the J gene TRBJ2-3; 12 bases line up with TRBD2. Germline lookup yields CDR1 SGDLS and CDR2 YYNGEE. Trimming took 2 bases from V and 6 from J; bases not matched to a gene: 1. This CDR3 region has 14 residues. As DNA, the CDR3 is TGTGCCAGCAGCGTTGGGACTAGCGGGGATACGCAGTATTTT. This sequence encodes CASSVGTSGDTQYF.

Ten or more counts support this clonotype. The chain uses TRBV10-3 and TRBJ2-1; D possibly corresponds to TRBD1 (5 bases). The ends were cut back, 4 bases at V and 10 bases at J, with 8 bases in the middle. CDR3 length: 11 amino acids. Germline lookup yields CDR1 ENHRY and CDR2 SYGVKD. The CDR3, as DNA: TGTGCCATCAGTGGGGGCGACGAGCAGTTCTTC. Its protein is CAISGGDEQFF.

This chain joins TRBV6-5 and TRBJ1-1, with a weak D call TRBD1 (6 bases). The length of the CDR3 is 15 residues. With 6 bases removed from V and 7 bases from J, the gap between germline ends came to 21 bases. CDR1 is MNHEY, CDR2 SVGAGI, per germline. In DNA form, the CDR3 reads TGTGCCAGCAGAAGACCGGGGGGCCGGGAGGGTGAAGCTTTCTTT. Translating it yields CASRRPGGREGEAFF.

This clonotype was seen ten or more times. This chain connects TRBV7-9 to TRBJ2-3; tentatively, D is TRBD1 (6 bases). V was cut by 3 bases and J by 1 base, with 11 bases left in between. Germline CDR1 reads SEHNR; CDR2 reads FQNEAQ (reference sequence). CDR3 size: 15 residues. CDR3 DNA: TGTGCCAGCAGCTTCCCAGGGGCGGGCACAGATACGCAGTATTTT. It encodes CASSFPGAGTDTQYF.

This chain joins TRBV24-1 and TRBJ2-5, with D unclear. The CDR3 runs 13 residues. Deletions cut 3 bases from V and 5 bases from J, with 9 bases between. Germline-derived CDR1 and CDR2 are KGHDR and SFDVKD. This CDR3 reads CATSDGPDETQYF. The DNA for the CDR3 is TGTGCCACCAGTGATGGTCCGGATGAGACCCAGTACTTC.

This clonotype was counted ten times or more. The gene calls are TRBV20-1 and TRBJ2-7; D gene unclear. The CDR3 spans 12 residues. The V and J ends lost 1 base and 3 bases respectively, with 7 bases between them. Germline V gene lookup returns CDR1 DFQATT and CDR2 SNEGSKA (reference sequence). CDR3 DNA: TGCAGTGCTAGAGTCGGAGACTACGAGCAGTACTTC. It is translated as CSARVGDYEQYF.

This clonotype has just a few counts. The V gene is TRBV6-1, the J gene TRBJ2-6; possible D gene TRBD1, 6 bases. There are 19 residues in the CDR3. The V and J ends lost 8 bases and 0 bases respectively, with 23 bases between them. The germline CDR1 and CDR2 sequences are MNHNS and SASEGT. CDR3 region: CASGINRQGRISGANVLTF. CDR3 nucleotide sequence: TGTGCCAGCGGCATTAATCGGCAGGGGCGAATCTCTGGGGCCAACGTCCTGACTTTC.

The CDR3 region is CASSRLERFTGANVLTF. CDR3 coding DNA: TGTGCCAGTAGCCGTCTTGAGAGGTTTACTGGGGCCAACGTCCTGACTTTC. The V gene is TRBV19, the J gene TRBJ2-6, with no clear D. CDR3 length: 17 residues. V was trimmed by 6 bases and J by 2 bases, leaving 17 bases between them. The germline V gene has CDR1 LNHDA and CDR2 SQIVND (reference sequence).

This clonotype has ten or more counts. CDR3 in amino acids: CASSSTGLENTGELFF. In nucleotides, the CDR3 is TGTGCCAGCAGCTCGACTGGACTAGAGAACACCGGGGAGCTGTTTTTT. The rearrangement links TRBV11-2 to TRBJ2-2; 7 bases map to TRBD2. J was trimmed by 1 base and V by 4 bases; bases with no gene match: 6. Germline CDR1 and CDR2: SGHAT and FQNNGV. The CDR3 has 16 residues. Complete variable domain (other parts from reference TRBV11-2 and TRBJ2-2): EAGVAQSPRYKIIEKRQSVAFWCNPISGHATLYWYQQILGQGPKLLIQFQNNGVVDDSQLPKDRFSAERLKGVDSTLKIQPAKLEDSAVYLCASSSTGLENTGELFFGEGSRLTVL.

There are a few counts of this clonotype. The CDR3 DNA is TGTGCCAGCCGGGACAGGGTGGCAGAGACCCAGTACTTC. Its protein product is CASRDRVAETQYF. J is TRBJ2-5 and V is TRBV2; 9 bases fit TRBD1. CDR3 length: 13 amino acids. V trimming: 8 bases; J trimming: 4 bases; junction bases outside the gene matches: 5. The germline gives CDR1 SNHLY, CDR2 FYNNEI.

This sequence joins TRBV5-1 and TRBJ2-7; TRBD2 is a possible D gene (5 bases). This CDR3 spans 15 amino acids. Trimming removed 0 bases at V and 7 bases at J, with 17 bases between. Per the germline V gene, CDR1 is SGHRS and CDR2 is YFSETQ. The CDR3, as DNA: TGCGCCAGCAGCTTGGCGGTCTCCTCCCCGGGGGAGCAGTACTTC. It specifies CASSLAVSSPGEQYF.

This clonotype was recorded at least ten times. DNA for the CDR3: TGTGCCAGTAGTGGGGACGGGGAAAGCACAGATACGCAGTATTTT. Translating it yields CASSGDGESTDTQYF. The chain has TRBV19 and TRBJ2-3, with D perhaps being TRBD1 or TRBD2 (5 bases each). Germline loops: CDR1 LNHDA, CDR2 SQIVND (reference sequence). CDR3 length equals 15 residues. V lost 5 bases and J lost 0, with 12 bases in between.

V is TRBV9 and J is TRBJ2-7; D is possibly TRBD2 (5 bases). With 5 bases removed from V and 0 bases from J, the gap between germline ends came to 18 bases. This CDR3 spans 16 amino acids. Germline lookup yields CDR1 SGDLS and CDR2 YYNGEE. CDR3 region: CASSASARVSSYEQYF. The CDR3 DNA reads as TGTGCCAGCAGTGCCAGCGCGCGGGTGAGCTCCTACGAGCAGTACTTC.

This clonotype showed up just once. V and J are TRBV19 and TRBJ1-5; no firm D call. V was clipped by 3 bases and J by 6 bases, with 9 bases between them. CDR1 and CDR2 (germline): LNHDA, SQIVND (reference sequence). The CDR3 runs 13 residues. CDR3 nucleotides: TGTGCCAGTAGTATGGAGGGTAGTCAGCCCCAGCATTTT. Protein product: CASSMEGSQPQHF.

V and J are TRBV25-1 and TRBJ1-5; possibly TRBD1 for D (5 bases). The CDR3 runs to 14 residues. Trimming left V 3 bases short and J 4 bases short, with 10 bases between. Germline values: CDR1 MGHDK, CDR2 SYGVNS. The CDR3 bases are TGTGCCAGCAGTGATGGGGACGGTAATCAGCCCCAGCATTTT. It is translated as CASSDGDGNQPQHF.

The chain links TRBV25-1 to TRBJ2-7, with TRBD2 identical over 7 bases. The CDR3 extends over 13 amino acids. V gave up 6 bases and J gave up 7 bases; unmatched junction bases: 9. Germline V gives CDR1 MGHDK, CDR2 SYGVNS. In DNA, the CDR3 is TGTGCCAGCAGGAGCGGGACTTGGAGGGAGCAGTACTTC. It is translated as CASRSGTWREQYF.

Ten or more counts support this clonotype. The chain has TRBV4-1 and TRBJ2-1, with 7 bases fitting TRBD1. CDR3 length equals 18 residues. The V and J ends lost 3 bases and 0 bases, in that order; junction bases with no gene match: 11. The germline V gene encodes CDR1 MGHRA and CDR2 YSYEKL. In DNA form, the CDR3 reads TGCGCCAGCAGCCACCCGAGGCAACAGGGGAGCTCCTACAATGAGCAGTTCTTC. Translation: CASSHPRQQGSSYNEQFF.

This clonotype was seen ten or more times. The V and J genes are TRBV5-6 and TRBJ1-3; 7 bases map to TRBD1. This CDR3 comprises 15 residues. Germline V gives CDR1 SGHDT, CDR2 YYEEEE. The trim removed 2 bases at V and 3 bases at J, leaving 5 bases unmatched. CDR3 in DNA: TGTGCCAGCAGCTTTCAGGGGGACGGTGGAAACACCATATATTTT. This gives the protein CASSFQGDGGNTIYF.

The chain uses TRBV10-3 and TRBJ2-5, with a tentative D call TRBD1 (6 bases). This CDR3 has 14 residues. Germline CDR1 reads ENHRY; CDR2 reads SYGVKD. Trimming stripped 6 bases from V and 5 bases from J, with 16 bases between. This CDR3 is CAIRMDSQGETQYF. The CDR3, as DNA: TGTGCCATCAGGATGGACTCCCAGGGGGAGACCCAGTACTTC.

This clonotype has at least ten counts. The chain has TRBV7-9 and TRBJ2-7; 8 bases fit TRBD1. Trimming took 1 base from V and 7 from J; bases not matched to a gene: 6. This CDR3 has 14 residues. Germline assignment: CDR1 SEHNR and CDR2 FQNEAQ (reference sequence). The DNA of the CDR3 is TGTGCCAGCAGCTTAGGGCAGGGGGCAAAAGAGCAGTACTTC. Residues: CASSLGQGAKEQYF.

This rearrangement joins TRBV19 to TRBJ1-1; D remains unclear. Trimming took 7 bases from V and 7 from J, leaving 16 bases between them. Germline V gives CDR1 LNHDA, CDR2 SQIVND (reference sequence). The CDR3 is 13 residues long. The CDR3 region has the DNA TGTGCCAGTACCCCTAAAGCAGGACTTGAAGCTTTCTTT. It translates to CASTPKAGLEAFF.

In its sample, this clonotype was seen many times. The rearrangement joins TRBV6-1 to TRBJ2-7; D possibly uses TRBD1 or TRBD2 (5 bases each). Between the trimmed V and J ends, which lost 2 bases and 5 bases, there was a span of 13 bases. The CDR3 has 14 residues. Germline values: CDR1 MNHNS, CDR2 SASEGT. This chain's CDR3 is CASSERMGVDEQYF. CDR3 DNA sequence: TGTGCCAGCAGTGAAAGGATGGGGGTCGACGAGCAGTACTTC.

The chain has TRBV18 and TRBJ1-6; possible D gene TRBD1, 5 bases. This CDR3 has 14 amino acids. Looked up from germline, CDR1 is KGHSH and CDR2 is LQKENI. The V end was cut by 3 bases, the J end by 9 bases, with 12 bases between. CDR3 DNA: TGTGCCAGCTCACCCGACAGATCTTCTTCACCCCTCCACTTT. Translated, it gives CASSPDRSSSPLHF.

The CDR3 is CASSESRTEEAFF. The CDR3 nucleotides read TGCGCCAGCAGTGAGTCGAGGACAGAAGAAGCTTTCTTT. This chain uses TRBV10-2 with TRBJ1-1, with D possibly TRBD1 on 6 matching bases. There are 13 residues in the CDR3. V was cut by 0 bases and J by 8 bases, with 10 bases left in between. Germline CDR1 reads WSHSY; CDR2 reads SAAADI.